The present T cell receptor beta chain was sequenced within a study of T cells in tuberculosis. Background on the study: T cells were selected with CD1B tetramers loaded with glucose monomycolate. Within 7 days of starting treatment, or before, PBMC were stored. Study-wide results and caveats: Shorter CDR3-alpha in active tuberculosis partly drove smaller distances.

Germline values: CDR1 LNHDA, CDR2 SQIVND (reference sequence). CDR3 length equals 11 residues. Trimming cost V 5 bases and J 6 bases, with 4 bases left between them. The sample's time point: new active TB diagnosis, blood taken before or within 7 days of starting treatment. Each patient had positive sputum smear microscopy and/or positive culture. Points on this clone: Its cognate antigen is unknown.

Measured with immunoSEQ multiplex PCR; TCRdb has only the in-frame clones, and not every one. In the table there are over 30,000 clones, approximately 93% of which are singletons. This rearrangement joins TRBV19 to TRBJ2-2; no clear D. The specimen comprised PBMCs, sampled at tuberculosis diagnosis. The TCR originated in an adult with tuberculosis. As DNA, the CDR3 is TGTGCCAGTAGTGAGCCCGGGGAGCTGTTTTTT. This gives the protein CASSEPGELFF.